Shown below are 31 T cell receptor beta chains from a single sample sequenced in a study of T cell repertoires in aging, cancer and after chemotherapy. Peripheral blood genomic DNA, not sorted cells or RNA, was the template. Rearranged V-D-J TRB sequences were amplified with a mixed TRB-A/B primer pool. TCRdb reprocessed the multiplex PCR reads via MiXCR and lists one record per CDR3 protein. The profile shows around 12,000 distinct CDR3 sequences, around a quarter of them singletons. The specimen was blood. The receptors stem from a human donor with a blood cancer.

This clonotype was seen only a few times. The chain employs TRBV19 and TRBJ2-7; TRBD2 matches 8 bases. CDR1 is LNHDA and CDR2 is SQIVND in the germline V gene (reference sequence). Unmatched junction bases numbered 3, after V lost 5 bases and J lost 3 bases. The CDR3 is 13 amino acids. CDR3 protein: CASSRGGVYEQYV. CDR3 sequence (DNA): TGTGCCAGTAGTCGGGGGGGCGTCTACGAGCAGTACGTC.

The chain links TRBV27 to TRBJ2-3, with D possibly matching TRBD1 (5 bases). The CDR3 length is 14 residues. V was shortened by 6 bases and J by 2 bases, with 12 bases between the two germline ends. Germline lookup yields CDR1 MNHEY and CDR2 SMNVEV (reference sequence). In DNA, the CDR3 is TGTGCCAGCAGCCGCCCGACAGACACAGATACGCAGTATTTT. This encodes CASSRPTDTDTQYF.

In its sample, this clonotype ranks as medium-sized. The V gene is TRBV19, the J gene TRBJ2-2; no clear D. The CDR3 is made up of 15 amino acids. The germline V and J ends were trimmed by 1 base and 4 bases, with 10 bases remaining between them. The germline V gene encodes CDR1 LNHDA and CDR2 SQIVND (reference sequence). The CDR3: CASSIAQGITGELFF. For the CDR3, the DNA is TGTGCCAGTAGTATAGCCCAAGGAATCACCGGGGAGCTGTTTTTT.

This clonotype is medium-sized by share. The chain joins TRBV11-1 to TRBJ2-5; TRBD1 matches 8 bases. The CDR3 totals 14 residues. V lost 5 bases, J lost 2 bases, and 4 bases stayed unmatched. Germline V gene sequence: CDR1 SGHAT, CDR2 FQDESV (reference sequence). This CDR3 reads CASSADREQETQYF. The CDR3 DNA sequence: TGTGCCAGCAGCGCGGACAGGGAGCAAGAGACCCAGTACTTC.

There are many counts of this clonotype. V and J are TRBV18 and TRBJ2-2, with 7 nucleotides matching TRBD1. The CDR3 spans 14 residues. V was clipped by 2 bases and J by 6 bases; unmatched bases: 3. The germline V gene encodes CDR1 KGHSH and CDR2 LQKENI. CDR3 sequence: CASSPDRVAGELFF. DNA for the CDR3: TGTGCCAGCTCACCAGACAGGGTGGCCGGGGAGCTGTTTTTT.

By its share, this clonotype is medium-sized (0.01 to 0.1%). This chain links TRBV29-1 with TRBJ1-1; D may be TRBD1 (6 bases). Germline loops: CDR1 SQVTM, CDR2 ANQGSEA. This CDR3 contains 17 residues. With 1 base removed from V and 1 base from J, the gap between germline ends came to 19 bases. CDR3 sequence reads: CSVEAFGRGVGNTEAFF. CDR3 DNA: TGCAGCGTTGAAGCTTTCGGGAGGGGGGTGGGGAACACTGAAGCTTTCTTT.

To note about this clonotype: Given a much more abundant clone one base away, this may be a read error. The V and J genes are TRBV18 and TRBJ2-5, with D possibly being TRBD2 (6 bases). The length of the CDR3 is 15 residues. The V gene's germline CDR1 is KGHSH and CDR2 LQKENI. V dropped 2 bases and J dropped 7 bases, with 17 bases sitting between them. The CDR3 is CASSPGGAGGGTQYF. In DNA, the CDR3 is TGTGCCAGCTCACCAGGCGGGGCCGGTGGGGGGACCCAGTACTTC.

The chain links TRBV24-1 to TRBJ2-1; TRBD2 matches 7 bases. Trimming took 9 bases from V and 4 from J; bases not matched to a gene: 5. The CDR3 loop spans 13 amino acids. The germline gives CDR1 KGHDR, CDR2 SFDVKD. The CDR3: CATSPSGYNEQFF. The CDR3, as DNA: TGTGCCACCTCCCCTAGCGGTTACAATGAGCAGTTCTTC.

In this sample, this clonotype turned up a few times. This chain connects TRBV10-1 to TRBJ1-2, with TRBD1 as a possible D gene (5 bases). The germline gives CDR1 WNHNN, CDR2 SYGVQD (reference sequence). Trimming shortened V by 3 bases and J by 3 bases, and 11 bases separated the two germline ends. This CDR3 region has 14 residues. The CDR3, as DNA: TGCGCCAGCAGTGATCGGACGGGGGACTATGGCTACACCTTC. As protein: CASSDRTGDYGYTF.

By sample share, this clonotype is medium-sized. V is TRBV30 and J is TRBJ1-2; 8 bases are a match to TRBD1. The germline V gene encodes CDR1 GTSNPN and CDR2 SVGIG (reference sequence). Losses at the gene ends were 7 bases for V and 4 bases for J; bases not matched to a gene: 11. The CDR3 is made up of 14 amino acids. The CDR3 region is CAYEQGGNGYGYTF. CDR3 coding DNA: TGTGCCTACGAACAGGGGGGAAATGGCTATGGCTACACCTTC.

This clonotype was counted between two and nine times. DNA of the CDR3: TGCAGTGCTCCCGGGACAGGATCCTCCACCCAGTACTTC. Residues: CSAPGTGSSTQYF. The chain recombines TRBV20-1 with TRBJ2-5; 8 bases are shared with TRBD1. Trimming cost V 5 bases and J 8 bases; bases outside gene matches: 10. Looked up from germline, CDR1 is DFQATT and CDR2 is SNEGSKA (reference sequence). The CDR3 covers 13 residues.

In its sample, this clonotype is medium-sized. The V and J genes are TRBV18 and TRBJ2-7; a possible D gene is TRBD2 (5 bases). CDR3 length equals 14 residues. Germline V CDR1 and CDR2: KGHSH, LQKENI. The V gene lost 4 bases and the J gene lost 3 bases, with 13 bases spanning the gap. The CDR3 coding sequence is TGTGCCAGCTCACGCCTCCGGGGAAACTACGAGCAGTACGTC. Translating gives CASSRLRGNYEQYV.

This clonotype has more than one count but fewer than ten. The rearrangement links TRBV5-1 to TRBJ2-3; 12 nucleotides match TRBD2. Per the germline V gene, CDR1 is SGHRS and CDR2 is YFSETQ. V lost 4 bases to trimming and J lost 2 bases; unmatched junction nucleotides: 5. The CDR3 is made up of 16 amino acids. CDR3 amino acids: CASSPTSGGFTDTQYF. CDR3 DNA: TGCGCCAGCAGCCCGACTAGCGGGGGCTTCACAGATACGCAGTATTTT.

Only a few counts were recorded for this clonotype. The chain carries TRBV6-5 and TRBJ2-1; 10 bases match TRBD2. Losses at the gene ends were 6 bases for V and 4 bases for J; bases not matched to a gene: 3. This CDR3 region has 14 residues. Germline CDR1 MNHEY, CDR2 SVGAGI. The CDR3 coding sequence is TGTGCCAGCAGAGGACTAGCGGAATACAATGAGCAGTTCTTC. Protein sequence: CASRGLAEYNEQFF.

By share, this clonotype counts as medium-sized (0.01 to 0.1%). This sequence joins TRBV15 and TRBJ2-1, with D possibly matching TRBD1 (6 bases). Trimming removed 4 bases from V and 0 bases from J, with 10 bases in between. The CDR3 length is 15 residues. In germline, CDR1 is LNHNV, CDR2 YYDKDF (reference sequence). CDR3 DNA sequence: TGTGCCACCAGCACTGGACAGAGCTCCTACAATGAGCAGTTCTTC. Amino acids: CATSTGQSSYNEQFF.

Many counts were recorded for this clonotype. The CDR3: CASRGGNTEAFF. As DNA, the CDR3 is TGTGCCAGTAGGGGGGGGAACACTGAAGCTTTCTTT. This chain links TRBV19 with TRBJ1-1; TRBD1 might be the D (5 bases). Trimming removed 6 bases from V and 1 base from J, with 6 bases in between. Germline V gene data show CDR1 as LNHDA and CDR2 as SQIVND (reference sequence). The CDR3 contains 12 residues.

This clonotype appeared once. The chain uses TRBV6-2 or TRBV6-3 and TRBJ2-3; 8 bases are a match to TRBD2. With V trimmed by 6 bases and J by 6 bases, 14 bases remained unmatched. The germline V gene has CDR1 MNHEY and CDR2 SVGEGT. The CDR3 contains 16 residues. CDR3: CASSSPGLERVDTQYF. The CDR3 DNA sequence: TGTGCCAGCAGCTCCCCGGGACTAGAACGCGTCGATACGCAGTATTTT.

The chain uses TRBV18 and TRBJ1-1, with TRBD1 matching 7 bases. The CDR3 has 13 amino acids. V lost 6 bases, J lost 5 bases, and 6 bases stayed unmatched. Germline CDR1 is KGHSH and CDR2 is LQKENI. The chain's CDR3 is CASSRQGVTEAFF. The CDR3 bases are TGTGCCAGCTCTAGACAGGGAGTAACTGAAGCTTTCTTT.

In the case of this clonotype: A much larger clone sits a single nucleotide away, making a read error possible. This sequence joins TRBV27 and TRBJ1-3; D uncertain. CDR1 and CDR2 (germline): MNHEY, SMNVEV (reference sequence). The CDR3 loop spans 16 amino acids. The CDR3 loop is CASSTRITGSGNTICF. DNA for the CDR3: TGTGCCAGCAGTACTCGTATCACCGGCTCTGGAAACACCATATGTTTT.

The J gene is TRBJ2-2, the V gene TRBV4-3, with 12 nucleotides matching TRBD1. This CDR3 spans 19 amino acids. J gave up 4 bases and V 1 base, and 10 bases lay outside the gene matches. CDR1 is LGHNA, CDR2 YSLEER, per germline. Here the CDR3 DNA reads TGCGCCAGCAGCCAAGGGACCGGGACAGGGGGCGCTGGCACCGGGGAGCTGTTTTTT. Translating gives CASSQGTGTGGAGTGELFF.

This clonotype was recorded a few times. V usage is TRBV30 and J usage is TRBJ1-1, with a possible D match to TRBD1 (6 bases). The V and J ends lost 3 bases and 3 bases respectively, with 11 bases between them. The CDR3 covers 13 residues. CDR1 is GTSNPN and CDR2 is SVGIG in the germline V gene (reference sequence). The CDR3 here is CAWRPGDYTEAFF. Here the CDR3 DNA reads TGTGCCTGGAGGCCAGGGGATTACACTGAAGCTTTCTTT.

This clonotype is classed as medium-sized. CDR3 in amino acids: CASSTGTTHSDTQYF. The CDR3 bases are TGTGCCAGCAGTACCGGGACTACTCATTCAGATACGCAGTATTTT. The genes are TRBV6-6 and TRBJ2-3; 7 bases match TRBD2. The CDR3 is 15 residues long. J gave up 4 bases and V 5 bases, and 9 bases lay outside the gene matches. Germline CDR1 is MNHNY and CDR2 is SVGAGI (reference sequence).

As regards this clonotype: Since a much larger clone is just one base distant, this may be a read error. The chain combines TRBV5-6 with TRBJ2-3, with 9 positions matching TRBD1. CDR3 length equals 15 residues. Germline V gives CDR1 SGHDT, CDR2 YYEEEE. Written as DNA, the CDR3 is TGTACCAGCAGCCCAGGGACAGGGAATGCGGATACGCAGTATTTT. Translation gives CTSSPGTGNADTQYF.

The V and J genes are TRBV20-1 and TRBJ2-2; no clear D. V was shortened by 2 bases and J by 7 bases, with 11 bases between the two germline ends. The CDR3 sequence is 13 residues long. Germline loops: CDR1 DFQATT, CDR2 SNEGSKA (reference sequence). The CDR3 DNA follows: TGCAGTGCTAGATGGCAGGCGAGCGGGGAGCTGTTTTTT. It yields the protein CSARWQASGELFF.

This chain connects TRBV7-2 to TRBJ1-4; no clear D gene. V gave up 1 base and J gave up 8 bases, with 14 bases separating them. The CDR3 has 15 residues. Per the germline V gene, CDR1 is SGHTA and CDR2 is FQGNSA. The CDR3 nucleotides are TGTGCCAGCAGCTTAGGGGTGGGCGGTGGGGAAAAACTGTTTTTT. It codes for CASSLGVGGGEKLFF.

The rearrangement links TRBV4-1 to TRBJ1-4, with TRBD1 matching 9 bases. The CDR3 runs 16 residues. Germline V gives CDR1 MGHRA, CDR2 YSYEKL. The junction had 10 bases not matched to a gene; V was cut back by 5 bases and J by 6 bases. The chain's CDR3 is CASSSRDRDKDEKLFF. In DNA form, the CDR3 reads TGCGCCAGCAGCTCCCGGGACAGGGATAAGGATGAAAAACTGTTTTTT.

This clonotype appeared a single time. For the CDR3, the DNA is TGTGCCAGCAGTGAAAGGGGGCTCGGGAACACTGAAGCTTTCTTT. It yields the protein CASSERGLGNTEAFF. The chain uses TRBV6-4 and TRBJ1-1; TRBD1 matches at 7 bases. The CDR3 runs 15 residues. Per the germline V gene, CDR1 is MRHNA and CDR2 is SNTAGT. V shed 3 bases, J shed 1 base, and the junction held 5 bases outside the gene matches.

CDR3 residues: CASRVAGGYGYTF. DNA of the CDR3: TGTGCCAGCAGAGTAGCGGGGGGCTATGGCTACACCTTC. V and J are TRBV13 and TRBJ1-2, with D possibly being TRBD1 (5 bases). The CDR3 runs 13 residues. Trimming took off 6 bases at V and 4 bases at J, with 12 bases between the two ends. CDR1 is PRHDT and CDR2 is FYEKMQ in the germline V gene (reference sequence).

In this sample, this clonotype turned up a few times. This chain connects TRBV20-1 to TRBJ2-5; D unresolved. V was shortened by 3 bases and J by 4 bases, with 6 bases between the two germline ends. This CDR3 has 11 amino acids. Germline V gives CDR1 DFQATT, CDR2 SNEGSKA (reference sequence). This CDR3 is CSARVRETQYF. DNA for the CDR3: TGCAGTGCTAGGGTCCGAGAGACCCAGTACTTC.

This chain connects TRBV11-1 to TRBJ1-2; D uncertain. The CDR3 loop spans 12 amino acids. The V gene lost 1 base and the J gene lost 8 bases, with 8 bases spanning the gap. Germline CDR1 SGHAT, CDR2 FQDESV (reference sequence). The CDR3 region is CASSLGGLGYTF. The CDR3 DNA follows: TGTGCCAGCAGCTTAGGAGGGCTAGGCTACACCTTC.

The chain recombines TRBV20-1 with TRBJ2-1, with TRBD2 matching 9 bases. The junction had 17 bases not matched to a gene; V was cut back by 3 bases and J by 2 bases. This CDR3 region has 19 residues. Germline assignment: CDR1 DFQATT and CDR2 SNEGSKA (reference sequence). The CDR3 protein is CSASVFFWPPSGTYNEQFF. The CDR3 bases are TGCAGTGCTAGCGTTTTTTTCTGGCCCCCTAGCGGGACCTACAATGAGCAGTTCTTC.